The present TCR beta chain was sequenced within a study of T cell repertoires in cytomegalovirus infection. In the study overall: Public signatures in TCR beta pointed to CMV infection and matching HLA type.

This CDR3 spans 15 amino acids. CDR1 is DFQATT, CDR2 SNEGSKA, per germline (reference sequence). Trimming at V came to 0 bases and at J to 3 bases, leaving 5 bases not matched to a gene. Only a few counts were recorded for this clonotype. The antigen is undetermined. TCRdb re-derived calls from the reads in MiXCR, one entry per CDR3 protein. The sample lists some 100,000 distinct CDR3 sequences, about a quarter seen once, with 39% in the top ten. Study results and caveats: Summed frequency of public TCR beta families distinguished CMV carriers with the relevant HLA.

This clonotype was obtained from a human donor in good health (CMV status not recorded). Some clones in this sample may be carry-over from other donors' samples. Sequencing was carried out using CD8+ T cells from PBMCs. The rearrangement uses TRBV20-1 and TRBJ2-1; 7 nucleotides line up with TRBD2. CDR3 DNA sequence: TGCAGTGCTAGAGAGGCGGGAGCTCACTACAATGAGCAGTTCTTC. It specifies CSAREAGAHYNEQFF.